This T cell receptor beta chain is from a study of blood T cells in healthy people across ages. CDR3 length: 17 residues. CDR1 and CDR2 from the germline V gene are LNHNV and YYDKDF (reference sequence). The second PCR ran about 6 to 11 cycles with a sample-barcoded 5' primer and J-beta primers. TCRdb processed the 5' RACE reads anew with MiXCR; each CDR3 protein has one entry. The data hold over 950,000 distinct CDR3 sequences, with around two fifths observed a single time. On this clonotype: The junction and the germline gene differ at one end; a read error may be behind it.

The source is a man younger than 35 in good health. V and J are TRBV15 and TRBJ1-5, with TRBD1 as a possible D gene (6 bases). Material: blood. CDR3 DNA: TGTGCCACCGGCAGAGCGACAGGCGGATTAGTCTATCAGCCCCAGCATTTT. The encoded protein is CATGRATGGLVYQPQHF.